Sequencing of this T cell receptor beta chain was carried out in a study of blood T cell repertoires in COVID-19. Looking at the study overall: The samples span acute and convalescent COVID-19 from the United States, Italy and Spain. Sources were T cells, B-cell-depleted T cells, or PBMCs; the material itself was cDNA or gDNA.

Data came from immunoSEQ multiplex PCR; TCRdb stores just in-frame clones and leaves some out. Among 150,000 to 250,000 clones listed, around 81% were seen once. CDR3 length equals 14 residues. Per the germline V gene, CDR1 is SNHLY and CDR2 is FYNNEI. Losses at the gene ends were 8 bases for V and 2 bases for J; bases not matched to a gene: 9. In assigning cohorts, the study relied on participant-reported clinical history. All recovered Cohort 3 donors got two negative PCRs, got clearance, or saw symptom resolution. The clonotype originates from a man in his forties who had recovered from COVID-19. The gene calls are TRBV2 and TRBJ2-7; 7 positions agree with TRBD1. The sample taken for sequencing was PBMCs or T cells enriched from blood (not recorded which). CDR3 region: CASRRGPETYEQYF. The CDR3 coding sequence is TGTGCCAGCCGAAGGGGGCCCGAAACCTACGAGCAGTACTTC.